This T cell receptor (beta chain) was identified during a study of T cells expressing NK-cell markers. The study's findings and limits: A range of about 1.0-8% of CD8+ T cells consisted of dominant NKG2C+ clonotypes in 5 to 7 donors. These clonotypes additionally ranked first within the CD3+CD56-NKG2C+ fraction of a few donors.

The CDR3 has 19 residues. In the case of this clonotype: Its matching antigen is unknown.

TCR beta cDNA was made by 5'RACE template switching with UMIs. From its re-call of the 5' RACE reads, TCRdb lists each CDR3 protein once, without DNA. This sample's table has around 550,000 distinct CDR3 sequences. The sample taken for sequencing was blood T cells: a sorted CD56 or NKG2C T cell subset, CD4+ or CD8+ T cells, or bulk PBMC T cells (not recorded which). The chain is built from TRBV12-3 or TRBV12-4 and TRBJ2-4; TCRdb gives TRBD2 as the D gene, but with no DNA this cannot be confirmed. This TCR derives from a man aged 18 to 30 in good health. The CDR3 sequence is CASSSRTGGLAGEKNIQYF.